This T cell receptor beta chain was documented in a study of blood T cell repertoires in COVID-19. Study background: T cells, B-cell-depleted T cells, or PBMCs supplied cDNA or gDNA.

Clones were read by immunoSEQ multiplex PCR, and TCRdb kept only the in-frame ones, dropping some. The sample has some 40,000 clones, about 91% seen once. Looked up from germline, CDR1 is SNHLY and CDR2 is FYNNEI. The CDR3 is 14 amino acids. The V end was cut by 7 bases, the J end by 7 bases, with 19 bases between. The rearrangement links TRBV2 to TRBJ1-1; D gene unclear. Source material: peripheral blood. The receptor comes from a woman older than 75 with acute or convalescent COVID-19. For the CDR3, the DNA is TGTGCCAGCACTCCAAGAGAACTCTTTGGTGAAGCTTTCTTT. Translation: CASTPRELFGEAFF.